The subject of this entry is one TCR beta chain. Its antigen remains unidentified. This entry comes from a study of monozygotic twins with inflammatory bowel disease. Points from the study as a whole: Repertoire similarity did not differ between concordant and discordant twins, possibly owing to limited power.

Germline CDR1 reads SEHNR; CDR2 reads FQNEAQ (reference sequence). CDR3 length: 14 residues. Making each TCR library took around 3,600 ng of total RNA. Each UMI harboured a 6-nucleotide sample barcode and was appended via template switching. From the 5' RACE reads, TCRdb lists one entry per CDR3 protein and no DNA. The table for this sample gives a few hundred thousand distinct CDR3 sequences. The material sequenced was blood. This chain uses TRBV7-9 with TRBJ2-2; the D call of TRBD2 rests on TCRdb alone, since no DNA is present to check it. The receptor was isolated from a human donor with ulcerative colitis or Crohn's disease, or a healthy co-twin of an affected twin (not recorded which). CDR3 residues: CASSLGAGIGELFF.